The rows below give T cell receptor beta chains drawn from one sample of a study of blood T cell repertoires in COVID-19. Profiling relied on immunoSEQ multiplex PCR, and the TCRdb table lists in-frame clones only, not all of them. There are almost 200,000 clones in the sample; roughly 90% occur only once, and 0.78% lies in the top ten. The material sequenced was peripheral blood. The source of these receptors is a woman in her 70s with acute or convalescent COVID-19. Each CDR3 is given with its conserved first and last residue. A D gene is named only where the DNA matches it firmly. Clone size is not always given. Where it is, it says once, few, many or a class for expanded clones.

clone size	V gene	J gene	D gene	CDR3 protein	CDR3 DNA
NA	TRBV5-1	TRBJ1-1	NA	CASSPGNLNTEAFF	TGCGCCAGCAGCCCAGGGAATTTGAACACTGAAGCTTTCTTT
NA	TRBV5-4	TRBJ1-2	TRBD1	CASRGGQAVGYTF	TGTGCCAGCAGGGGGGGACAGGCCGTGGGCTACACCTTC
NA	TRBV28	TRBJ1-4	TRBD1	CASISGDRGLEKLFF	TGTGCCAGCATCTCCGGGGACAGGGGCTTGGAAAAACTGTTTTTT
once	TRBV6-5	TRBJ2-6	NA	CASSYDFSGANVLTF	TGTGCCAGCAGTTACGACTTCTCTGGGGCCAACGTCCTGACTTTC
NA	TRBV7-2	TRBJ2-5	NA	CASSLVVLQETQYF	TGTGCCAGCAGCTTAGTAGTTCTTCAAGAGACCCAGTACTTC
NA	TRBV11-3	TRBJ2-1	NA	CASSSGGDEQFF	TGTGCCAGCAGCTCCGGAGGGGATGAGCAGTTCTTC
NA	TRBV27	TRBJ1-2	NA	CASRLTGDPSGYTF	TGTGCCAGCAGGTTGACGGGGGACCCCAGCGGCTACACCTTC
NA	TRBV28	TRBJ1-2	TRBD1	CASSLGQGVDGYTF	TGTGCCAGCAGTTTGGGACAGGGGGTAGATGGCTACACCTTC
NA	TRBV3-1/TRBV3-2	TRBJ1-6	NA	CASSQVAGYSPLHF	TGTGCCAGCAGCCAAGTCGCGGGGTATTCACCCCTCCACTTT
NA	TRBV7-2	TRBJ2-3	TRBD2	CASSLLAGETDTQYF	TGTGCCAGCAGCCTACTAGCGGGGGAAACAGATACGCAGTATTTT
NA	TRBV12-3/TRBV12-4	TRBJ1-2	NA	CASSFSDYGYTF	TGTGCCAGCAGTTTCTCCGACTATGGCTACACCTTC
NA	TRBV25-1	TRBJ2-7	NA	CASSDRVYEQYF	TGTGCCAGCAGTGACAGGGTCTACGAGCAGTACTTC
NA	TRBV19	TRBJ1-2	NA	CASYSTYGYTF	TGTGCCAGCTACTCCACTTATGGCTACACCTTC
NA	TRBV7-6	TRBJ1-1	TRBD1	CASSPVDRASEAFF	TGTGCCAGCAGCCCGGTGGACAGGGCAAGCGAAGCTTTCTTT
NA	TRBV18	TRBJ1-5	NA	CASSPGGMSNQPQHF	TGTGCCAGCTCACCAGGGGGCATGAGCAATCAGCCCCAGCATTTT
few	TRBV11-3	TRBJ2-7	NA	CASSLENRISYEQYF	TGTGCCAGCAGCTTGGAGAACAGGATTTCCTACGAGCAGTACTTC
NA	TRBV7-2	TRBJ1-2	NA	CASSLARGGSAYGYTF	TGTGCCAGCAGCTTAGCGCGTGGGGGGAGTGCGTATGGCTACACCTTC
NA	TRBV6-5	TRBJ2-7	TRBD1	CASSLDRVVNEQYF	TGTGCCAGCAGTTTGGACAGGGTAGTGAACGAGCAGTACTTC
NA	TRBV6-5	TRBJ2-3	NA	CASILTPDTQYF	TGTGCCAGCATTCTAACCCCCGATACGCAGTATTTT
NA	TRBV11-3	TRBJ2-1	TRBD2	CASSPAGFNEQFF	TGTGCCAGCAGCCCAGCGGGGTTCAATGAGCAGTTCTTC
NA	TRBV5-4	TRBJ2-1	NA	CASSRGRAQVNNEQFF	TGTGCCAGCAGCCGTGGGCGGGCCCAAGTAAACAATGAGCAGTTCTTC
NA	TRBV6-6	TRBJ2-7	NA	CASSPPGELSEQYF	TGTGCCAGCAGTCCGCCTGGGGAGCTCTCCGAGCAGTACTTC
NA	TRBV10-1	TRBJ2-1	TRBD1	CASSGDRGQGNEQFF	TGCGCCAGCAGTGGGGACAGGGGGCAGGGCAATGAGCAGTTCTTC
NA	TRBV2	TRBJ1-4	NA	CASRGTANEKLFF	TGTGCCAGCAGGGGCACGGCAAATGAAAAACTGTTTTTT
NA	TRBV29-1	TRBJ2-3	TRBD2	CSVGLPTSGGTDTQYF	TGCAGCGTTGGTTTACCGACTAGCGGAGGGACAGATACGCAGTATTTT
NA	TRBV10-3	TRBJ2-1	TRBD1	CATKGAGDYNEQFF	TGTGCCACGAAGGGGGCAGGAGACTACAATGAGCAGTTCTTC
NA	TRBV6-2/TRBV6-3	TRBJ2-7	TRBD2	CASSYPAGAHHEQYF	TGTGCCAGCAGTTACCCAGCGGGAGCCCACCACGAGCAGTACTTC
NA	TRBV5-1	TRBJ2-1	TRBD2	CASSLGSSGGGNEQFF	TGCGCCAGCAGCTTGGGCTCTAGCGGGGGGGGCAATGAGCAGTTCTTC
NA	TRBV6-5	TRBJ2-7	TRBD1	CASRRQGSYEQYF	TGTGCCAGCAGAAGACAGGGGAGCTACGAGCAGTACTTC
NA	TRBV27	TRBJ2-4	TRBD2	CASRSGSSGRLGNIQYF	TGTGCCAGCAGAAGTGGCTCTAGCGGGAGATTGGGGAACATTCAGTACTTC
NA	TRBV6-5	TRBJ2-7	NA	CASSYDQVSYEQYF	TGTGCCAGCAGTTACGATCAGGTCTCCTACGAGCAGTACTTC
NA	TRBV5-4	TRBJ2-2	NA	CASSSPTTGELFF	TGTGCCAGCAGCTCGCCTACGACCGGGGAGCTGTTTTTT
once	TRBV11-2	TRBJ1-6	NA	CASSLDAGLALSPLHF	TGTGCCAGCAGCTTAGACGCAGGTTTGGCCCTCTCACCCCTCCACTTT
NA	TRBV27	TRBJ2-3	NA	CASRLIRVRTDTQYF	TGTGCCAGCAGGTTGATCCGAGTCCGCACAGATACGCAGTATTTT
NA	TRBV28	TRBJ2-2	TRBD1	CASSLLTGSTGELFF	TGTGCCAGCAGTTTGCTGACAGGGTCCACCGGGGAGCTGTTTTTT
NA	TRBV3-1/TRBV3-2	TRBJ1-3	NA	CASNHDGSGNTIYF	TGTGCCAGCAACCACGACGGGTCTGGAAACACCATATATTTT
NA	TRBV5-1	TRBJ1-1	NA	CASSFVDRNTEAFF	TGCGCCAGCAGCTTCGTGGACAGGAACACTGAAGCTTTCTTT
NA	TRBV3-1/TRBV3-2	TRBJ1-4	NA	CASSKGTASTNEKLFF	TGTGCCAGCAGCAAGGGGACTGCGTCTACTAATGAAAAACTGTTTTTT
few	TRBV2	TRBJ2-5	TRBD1	CASSPGTARETQYF	TGTGCCAGCAGCCCAGGGACAGCTCGAGAGACCCAGTACTTC
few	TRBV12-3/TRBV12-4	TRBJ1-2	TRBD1	CASRSDRVYGYTF	TGTGCCAGCAGGTCGGACAGGGTCTATGGCTACACCTTC